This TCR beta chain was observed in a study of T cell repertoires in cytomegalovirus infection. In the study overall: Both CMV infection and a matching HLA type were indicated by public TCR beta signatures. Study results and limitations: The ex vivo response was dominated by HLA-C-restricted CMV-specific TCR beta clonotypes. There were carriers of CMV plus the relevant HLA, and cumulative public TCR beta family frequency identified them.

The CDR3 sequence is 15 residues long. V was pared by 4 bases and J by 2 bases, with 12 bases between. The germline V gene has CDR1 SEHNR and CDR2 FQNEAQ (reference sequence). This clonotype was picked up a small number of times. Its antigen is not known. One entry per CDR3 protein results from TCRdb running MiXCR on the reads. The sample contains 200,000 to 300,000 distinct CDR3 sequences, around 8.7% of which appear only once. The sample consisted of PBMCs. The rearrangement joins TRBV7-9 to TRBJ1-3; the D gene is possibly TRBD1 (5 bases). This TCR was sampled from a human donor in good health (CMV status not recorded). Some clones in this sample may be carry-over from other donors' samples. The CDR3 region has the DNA TGTGCCAGCAGCTCGAGCGGGGGGGCTGGAAACACCATATATTTT. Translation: CASSSSGGAGNTIYF.